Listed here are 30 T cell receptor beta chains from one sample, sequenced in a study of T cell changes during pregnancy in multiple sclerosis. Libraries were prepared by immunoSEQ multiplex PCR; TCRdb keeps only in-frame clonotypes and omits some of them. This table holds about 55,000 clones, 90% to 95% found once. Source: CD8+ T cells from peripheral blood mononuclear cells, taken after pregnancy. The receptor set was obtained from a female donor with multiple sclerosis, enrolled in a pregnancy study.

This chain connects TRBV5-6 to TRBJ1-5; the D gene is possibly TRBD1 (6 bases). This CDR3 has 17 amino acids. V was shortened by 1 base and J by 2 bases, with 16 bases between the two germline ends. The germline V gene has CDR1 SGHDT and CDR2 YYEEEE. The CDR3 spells CASSLSWTVMGNQPQHF. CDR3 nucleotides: TGTGCCAGCAGCTTGTCCTGGACAGTGATGGGCAATCAGCCCCAGCATTTT.

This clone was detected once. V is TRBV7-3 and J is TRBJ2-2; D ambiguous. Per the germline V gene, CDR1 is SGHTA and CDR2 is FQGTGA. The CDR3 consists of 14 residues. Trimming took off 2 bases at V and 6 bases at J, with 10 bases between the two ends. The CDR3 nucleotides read TGTGCCAGCAGCTTAGTGGGCCAGGCCGGGGAGCTGTTTTTT. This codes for CASSLVGQAGELFF.

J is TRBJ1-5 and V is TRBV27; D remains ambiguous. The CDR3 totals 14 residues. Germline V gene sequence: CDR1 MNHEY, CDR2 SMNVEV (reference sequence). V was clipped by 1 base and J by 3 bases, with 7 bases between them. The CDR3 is CASSLLGLNQPQHF. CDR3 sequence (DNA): TGTGCCAGCAGTTTATTGGGCCTCAATCAGCCCCAGCATTTT.

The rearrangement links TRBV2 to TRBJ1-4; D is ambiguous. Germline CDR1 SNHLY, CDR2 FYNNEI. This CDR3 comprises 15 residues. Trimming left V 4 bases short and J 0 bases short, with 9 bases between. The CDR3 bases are TGTGCCAGCAGTGGAGAGTTCTCAACTAATGAAAAACTGTTTTTT. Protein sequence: CASSGEFSTNEKLFF. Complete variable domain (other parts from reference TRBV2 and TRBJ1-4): EPEVTQTPSHQVTQMGQEVILRCVPISNHLYFYWYRQILGQKVEFLVSFYNNEISEKSEIFDDQFSVERPDGSNFTLKIRSTKLEDSAMYFCASSGEFSTNEKLFFGSGTQLSVL.

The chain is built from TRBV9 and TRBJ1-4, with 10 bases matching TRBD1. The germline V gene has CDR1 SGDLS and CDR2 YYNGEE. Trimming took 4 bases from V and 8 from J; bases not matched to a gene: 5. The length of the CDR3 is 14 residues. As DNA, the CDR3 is TGTGCCAGCAGCACCGGGACAGGGGTAGAAAAACTGTTTTTT. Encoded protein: CASSTGTGVEKLFF.

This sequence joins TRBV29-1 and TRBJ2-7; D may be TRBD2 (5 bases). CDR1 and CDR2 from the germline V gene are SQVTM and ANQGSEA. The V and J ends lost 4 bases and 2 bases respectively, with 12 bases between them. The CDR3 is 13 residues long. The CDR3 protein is CSVVGGSTYEQYF. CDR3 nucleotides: TGCAGCGTTGTGGGCGGGTCAACCTACGAGCAGTACTTC.

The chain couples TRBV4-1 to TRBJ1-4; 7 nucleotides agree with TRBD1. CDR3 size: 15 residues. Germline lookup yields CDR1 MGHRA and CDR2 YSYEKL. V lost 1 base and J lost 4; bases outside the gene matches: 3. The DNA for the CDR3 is TGCGCCAGCAGCCAAGGGGACAGAGATAATGAAAAACTGTTTTTT. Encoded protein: CASSQGDRDNEKLFF.

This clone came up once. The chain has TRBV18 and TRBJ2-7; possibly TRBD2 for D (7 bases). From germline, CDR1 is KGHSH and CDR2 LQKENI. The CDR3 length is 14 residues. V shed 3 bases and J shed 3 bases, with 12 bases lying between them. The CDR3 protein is CASSPGGRDYEQYF. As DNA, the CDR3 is TGTGCCAGCTCACCCGGGGGGCGCGACTACGAGCAGTACTTC.

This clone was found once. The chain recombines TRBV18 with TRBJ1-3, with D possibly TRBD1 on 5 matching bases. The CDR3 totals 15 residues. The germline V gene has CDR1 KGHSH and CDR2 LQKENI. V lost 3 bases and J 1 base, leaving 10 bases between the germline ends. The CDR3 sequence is CASSPSGGSGNTIYF. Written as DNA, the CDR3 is TGTGCCAGCTCACCGAGCGGGGGGTCTGGAAACACCATATATTTT. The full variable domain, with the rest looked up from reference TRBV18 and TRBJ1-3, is NAGVMQNPRHLVRRRGQEARLRCSPMKGHSHVYWYRQLPEEGLKFMVYLQKENIIDESGMPKERFSAEFPKEGPSILRIQQVVRGDSAAYFCASSPSGGSGNTIYFGEGSWLTVV.

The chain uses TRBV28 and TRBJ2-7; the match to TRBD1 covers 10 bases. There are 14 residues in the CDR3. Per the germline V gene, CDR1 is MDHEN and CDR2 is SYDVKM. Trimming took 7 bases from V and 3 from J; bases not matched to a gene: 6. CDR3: CASKGRTGGYEQYF. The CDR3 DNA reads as TGTGCCAGCAAGGGAAGGACAGGGGGCTACGAGCAGTACTTC. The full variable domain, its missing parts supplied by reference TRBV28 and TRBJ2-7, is DVKVTQSSRYLVKRTGEKVFLECVQDMDHENMFWYRQDPGLGLRLIYFSYDVKMKEKGDIPEGYSVSREKKERFSLILESASTNQTSMYLCASKGRTGGYEQYFGPGTRLTVT.

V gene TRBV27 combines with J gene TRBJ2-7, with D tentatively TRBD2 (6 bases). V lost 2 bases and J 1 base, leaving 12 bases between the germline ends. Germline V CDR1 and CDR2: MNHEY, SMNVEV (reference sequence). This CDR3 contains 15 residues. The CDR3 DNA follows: TGTGCCAGCAGTTTAGTCGGTGGGGGGTCCTACGAGCAGTACTTC. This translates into CASSLVGGGSYEQYF.

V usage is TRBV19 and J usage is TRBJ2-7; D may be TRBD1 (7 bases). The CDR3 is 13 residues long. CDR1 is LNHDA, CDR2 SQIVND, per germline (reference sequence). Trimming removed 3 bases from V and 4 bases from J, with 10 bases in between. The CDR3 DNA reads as TGTGCCAGTAGTATGGCAGGGGGGTACGAGCAGTACTTC. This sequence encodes CASSMAGGYEQYF.

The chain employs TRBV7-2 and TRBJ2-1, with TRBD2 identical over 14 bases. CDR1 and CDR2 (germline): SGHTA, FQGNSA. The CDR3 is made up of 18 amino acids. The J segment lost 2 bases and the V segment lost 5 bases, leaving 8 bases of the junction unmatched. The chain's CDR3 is CASSPGTSGRGTYNEQFF. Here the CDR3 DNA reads TGTGCCAGCAGCCCCGGGACTAGCGGGAGAGGGACCTACAATGAGCAGTTCTTC.

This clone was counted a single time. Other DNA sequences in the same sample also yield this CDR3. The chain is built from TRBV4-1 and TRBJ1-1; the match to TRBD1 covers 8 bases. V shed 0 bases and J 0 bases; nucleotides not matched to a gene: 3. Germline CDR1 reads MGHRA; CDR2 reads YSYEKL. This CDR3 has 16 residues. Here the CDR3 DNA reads TGCGCCAGCAGCCAAGATGGACAGGGCTTGAACACTGAAGCTTTCTTT. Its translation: CASSQDGQGLNTEAFF.

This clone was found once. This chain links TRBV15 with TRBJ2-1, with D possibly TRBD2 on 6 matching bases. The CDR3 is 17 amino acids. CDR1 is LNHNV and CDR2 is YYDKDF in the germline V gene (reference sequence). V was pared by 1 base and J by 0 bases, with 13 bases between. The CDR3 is CATSRVGLRSSYNEQFF. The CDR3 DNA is TGTGCCACCAGCAGAGTGGGACTGCGGAGCTCCTACAATGAGCAGTTCTTC.

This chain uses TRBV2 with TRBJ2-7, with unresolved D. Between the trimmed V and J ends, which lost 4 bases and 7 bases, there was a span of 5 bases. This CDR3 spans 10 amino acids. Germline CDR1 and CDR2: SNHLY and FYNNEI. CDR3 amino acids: CASSVREQYF. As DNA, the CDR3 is TGTGCCAGCAGTGTGAGAGAGCAGTACTTC.

The CDR3 sequence: CASSRASGSSYNEQFF. In nucleotides, the CDR3 is TGTGCCAGCAGTAGAGCTAGCGGGAGTTCCTACAATGAGCAGTTCTTC. The V gene is TRBV2, the J gene TRBJ2-1, with 10 positions matching TRBD2. The CDR3 has 16 residues. Trimming cost V 5 bases and J 1 base; bases outside gene matches: 5. CDR1 is SNHLY, CDR2 FYNNEI, per germline.

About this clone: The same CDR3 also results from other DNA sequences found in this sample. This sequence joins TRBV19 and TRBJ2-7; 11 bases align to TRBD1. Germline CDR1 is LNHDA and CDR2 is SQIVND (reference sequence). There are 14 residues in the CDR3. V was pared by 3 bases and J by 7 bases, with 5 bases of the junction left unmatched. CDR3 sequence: CASSIGQGAYEQYF. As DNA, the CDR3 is TGTGCCAGTAGTATCGGACAGGGGGCGTATGAGCAGTACTTC. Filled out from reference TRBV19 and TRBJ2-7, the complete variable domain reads DGGITQSPKYLFRKEGQNVTLSCEQNLNHDAMYWYRQDPGQGLRLIYYSQIVNDFQKGDIAEGYSVSREKKESFPLTVTSAQKNPTAFYLCASSIGQGAYEQYFGPGTRLTVT.

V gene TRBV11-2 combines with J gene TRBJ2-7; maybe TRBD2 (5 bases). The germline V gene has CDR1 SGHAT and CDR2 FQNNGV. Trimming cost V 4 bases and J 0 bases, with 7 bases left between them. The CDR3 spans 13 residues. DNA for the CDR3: TGTGCCAGCAGCTCCGGGATCTCCTACGAGCAGTACTTC. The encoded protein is CASSSGISYEQYF.

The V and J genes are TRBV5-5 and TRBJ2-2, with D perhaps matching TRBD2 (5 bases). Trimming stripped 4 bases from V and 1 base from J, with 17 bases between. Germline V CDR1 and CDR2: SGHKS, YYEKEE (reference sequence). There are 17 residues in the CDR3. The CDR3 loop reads CASSPHGGRKNTGELFF. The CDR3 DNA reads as TGTGCCAGCAGCCCGCACGGAGGCAGAAAGAACACCGGGGAGCTGTTTTTT. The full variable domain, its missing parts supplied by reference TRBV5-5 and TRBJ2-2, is DAGVTQSPTHLIKTRGQQVTLRCSPISGHKSVSWYQQVLGQGPQFIFQYYEKEERGRGNFPDRFSARQFPNYSSELNVNALLLGDSALYLCASSPHGGRKNTGELFFGEGSRLTVL.

The CDR3 bases are TGTGCCAGCAGCTCCGGACTAGCGGGAGATACGCAGTATTTT. It specifies CASSSGLAGDTQYF. The chain has TRBV7-8 and TRBJ2-3; the match to TRBD2 covers 11 bases. Germline V gene data show CDR1 as SGHVS and CDR2 as FQNEAQ. The junction had 2 bases not matched to a gene; V was cut back by 4 bases and J by 5 bases. This CDR3 has 14 residues.

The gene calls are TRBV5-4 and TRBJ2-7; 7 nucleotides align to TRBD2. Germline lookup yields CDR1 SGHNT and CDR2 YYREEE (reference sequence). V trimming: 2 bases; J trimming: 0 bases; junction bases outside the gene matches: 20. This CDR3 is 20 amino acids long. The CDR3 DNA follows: TGTGCCAGCAGCTTTACCCCGACGGGGGGTTCGGGCTTATTCTCCTACGAGCAGTACTTC. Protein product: CASSFTPTGGSGLFSYEQYF. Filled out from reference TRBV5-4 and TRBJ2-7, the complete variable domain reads ETGVTQSPTHLIKTRGQQVTLRCSSQSGHNTVSWYQQALGQGPQFIFQYYREEENGRGNFPPRFSGLQFPNYSSELNVNALELDDSALYLCASSFTPTGGSGLFSYEQYFGPGTRLTVT.

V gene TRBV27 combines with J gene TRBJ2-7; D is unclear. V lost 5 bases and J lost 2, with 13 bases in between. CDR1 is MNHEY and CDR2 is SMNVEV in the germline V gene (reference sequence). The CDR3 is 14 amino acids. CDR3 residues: CASSPALGPYEQYF. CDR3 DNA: TGTGCCAGCAGTCCCGCTCTCGGTCCCTACGAGCAGTACTTC.

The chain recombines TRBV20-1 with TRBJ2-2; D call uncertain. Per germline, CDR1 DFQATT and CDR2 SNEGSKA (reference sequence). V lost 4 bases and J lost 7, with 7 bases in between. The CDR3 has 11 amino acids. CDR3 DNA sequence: TGCAGTGCTACCGGCGGCGGGGAGCTGTTTTTT. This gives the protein CSATGGGELFF.

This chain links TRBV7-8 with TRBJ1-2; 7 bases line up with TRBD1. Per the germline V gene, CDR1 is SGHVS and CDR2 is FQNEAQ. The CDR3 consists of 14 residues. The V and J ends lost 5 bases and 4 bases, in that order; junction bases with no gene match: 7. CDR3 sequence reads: CASSLRQGGYGYTF. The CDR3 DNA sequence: TGTGCCAGCAGCCTTAGACAGGGTGGCTATGGCTACACCTTC.

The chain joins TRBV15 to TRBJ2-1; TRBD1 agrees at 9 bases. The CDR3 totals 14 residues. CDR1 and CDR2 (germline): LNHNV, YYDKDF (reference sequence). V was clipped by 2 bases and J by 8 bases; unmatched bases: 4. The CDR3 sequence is CATSRSDRGHEQFF. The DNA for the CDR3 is TGTGCCACCAGCAGATCGGACAGGGGCCATGAGCAGTTCTTC.

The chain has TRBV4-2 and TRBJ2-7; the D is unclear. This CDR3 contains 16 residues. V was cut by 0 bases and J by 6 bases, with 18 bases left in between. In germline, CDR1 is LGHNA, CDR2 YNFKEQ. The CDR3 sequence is CASSQDSKRLLFEQYF. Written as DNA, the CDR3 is TGTGCCAGCAGCCAAGATAGCAAGAGACTCCTCTTCGAGCAGTACTTC.

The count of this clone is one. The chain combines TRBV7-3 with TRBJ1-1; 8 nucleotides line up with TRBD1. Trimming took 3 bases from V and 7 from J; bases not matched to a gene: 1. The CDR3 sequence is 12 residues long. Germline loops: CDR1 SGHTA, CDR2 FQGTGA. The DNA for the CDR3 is TGTGCCAGCAGCTTTACAGGGGGTGAAGCTTTCTTT. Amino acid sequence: CASSFTGGEAFF. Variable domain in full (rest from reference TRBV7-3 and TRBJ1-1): GAGVSQTPSNKVTEKGKYVELRCDPISGHTALYWYRQSLGQGPEFLIYFQGTGAADDSGLPNDRFFAVRPEGSVSTLKIQRTERGDSAVYLCASSFTGGEAFFGQGTRLTVV.

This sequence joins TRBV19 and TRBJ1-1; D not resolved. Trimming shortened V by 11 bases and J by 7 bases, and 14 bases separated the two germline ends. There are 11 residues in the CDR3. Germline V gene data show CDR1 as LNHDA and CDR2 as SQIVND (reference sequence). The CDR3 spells CALPGKSEAFF. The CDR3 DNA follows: TGTGCCCTTCCGGGTAAAAGTGAAGCTTTCTTT.

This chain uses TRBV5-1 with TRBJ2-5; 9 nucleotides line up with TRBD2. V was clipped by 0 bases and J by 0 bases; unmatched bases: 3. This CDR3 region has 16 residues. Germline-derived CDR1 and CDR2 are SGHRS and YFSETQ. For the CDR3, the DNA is TGCGCCAGCAGCTTGGTTGGGACTAGCAACCAAGAGACCCAGTACTTC. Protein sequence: CASSLVGTSNQETQYF.